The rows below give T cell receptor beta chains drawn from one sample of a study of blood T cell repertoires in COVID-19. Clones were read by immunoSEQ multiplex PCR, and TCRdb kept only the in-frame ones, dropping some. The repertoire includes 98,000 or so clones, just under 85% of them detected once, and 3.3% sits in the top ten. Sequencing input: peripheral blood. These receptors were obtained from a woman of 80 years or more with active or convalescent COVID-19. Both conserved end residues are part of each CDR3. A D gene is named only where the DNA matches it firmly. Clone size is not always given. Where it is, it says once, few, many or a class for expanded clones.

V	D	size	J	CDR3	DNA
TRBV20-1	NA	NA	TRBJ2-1	CSARVRDEQFF	TGCAGTGCTAGAGTAAGAGATGAGCAGTTCTTC
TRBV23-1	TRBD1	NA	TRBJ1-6	CASSHPDRRDSPLHF	TGCGCCAGCAGTCACCCGGACAGGCGCGATTCACCCCTCCACTTT
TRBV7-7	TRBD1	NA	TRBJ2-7	CASSLVNRDRVGYEQYF	TGTGCTAGCAGCTTAGTGAACCGGGACAGGGTTGGGTACGAGCAGTACTTC
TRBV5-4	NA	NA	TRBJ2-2	CASSRTGISGELFF	TGTGCCAGCAGCCGGACGGGGATATCCGGGGAGCTGTTTTTT
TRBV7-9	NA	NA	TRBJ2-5	CATRGGSNQETQYF	TGTGCCACTCGAGGGGGATCGAATCAAGAGACCCAGTACTTC
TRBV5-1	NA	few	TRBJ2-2	CASSLGHTRDTGELFF	TGCGCCAGCAGCTTAGGACACACGCGAGACACCGGGGAGCTGTTTTTT
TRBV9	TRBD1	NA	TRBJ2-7	CASSPRQGSYEQYF	TGTGCCAGCAGCCCACGACAGGGCTCCTACGAGCAGTACTTC
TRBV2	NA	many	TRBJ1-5	CASSSTRRGFSNQPQHF	TGTGCCAGCAGTTCAACGCGCCGGGGATTCAGCAATCAGCCCCAGCATTTT
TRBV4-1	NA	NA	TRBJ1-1	CASSQAGMNTEAFF	TGCGCCAGCAGCCAAGCAGGGATGAACACTGAAGCTTTCTTT
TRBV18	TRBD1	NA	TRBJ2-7	CASSYARDSSYEQYF	TGTGCCAGCTCATATGCCCGGGACAGCTCCTACGAGCAGTACTTC
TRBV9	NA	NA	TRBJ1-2	CASSGQGWGYGYTF	TGTGCCAGCAGCGGCCAGGGTTGGGGCTATGGCTACACCTTC
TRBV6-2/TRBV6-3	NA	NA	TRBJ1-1	CASSYILVNTEAFF	TGTGCCAGCAGTTACATCCTAGTGAACACTGAAGCTTTCTTT
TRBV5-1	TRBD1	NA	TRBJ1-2	CASSSRQGANYGYTF	TGCGCCAGCAGCTCCCGACAGGGAGCTAACTATGGCTACACCTTC
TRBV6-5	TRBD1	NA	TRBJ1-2	CASGLTGGDYGYTF	TGTGCCAGCGGACTGACAGGGGGCGACTATGGCTACACCTTC
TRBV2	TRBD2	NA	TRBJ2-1	CASSFSGSGYNEQFF	TGTGCCAGCAGTTTTAGCGGGAGCGGGTACAATGAGCAGTTCTTC
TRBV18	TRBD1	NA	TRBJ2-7	CASSPQGAGEQYF	TGTGCCAGCTCACCACAGGGGGCGGGCGAGCAGTACTTC
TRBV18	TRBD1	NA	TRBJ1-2	CASSSRRDSAYGYTF	TGTGCCAGCTCATCCCGCCGGGACAGCGCTTATGGCTACACCTTC
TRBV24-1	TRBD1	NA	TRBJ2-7	CATSGTGTPYEQYF	TGTGCCACCAGCGGGACAGGGACCCCCTACGAGCAGTACTTC